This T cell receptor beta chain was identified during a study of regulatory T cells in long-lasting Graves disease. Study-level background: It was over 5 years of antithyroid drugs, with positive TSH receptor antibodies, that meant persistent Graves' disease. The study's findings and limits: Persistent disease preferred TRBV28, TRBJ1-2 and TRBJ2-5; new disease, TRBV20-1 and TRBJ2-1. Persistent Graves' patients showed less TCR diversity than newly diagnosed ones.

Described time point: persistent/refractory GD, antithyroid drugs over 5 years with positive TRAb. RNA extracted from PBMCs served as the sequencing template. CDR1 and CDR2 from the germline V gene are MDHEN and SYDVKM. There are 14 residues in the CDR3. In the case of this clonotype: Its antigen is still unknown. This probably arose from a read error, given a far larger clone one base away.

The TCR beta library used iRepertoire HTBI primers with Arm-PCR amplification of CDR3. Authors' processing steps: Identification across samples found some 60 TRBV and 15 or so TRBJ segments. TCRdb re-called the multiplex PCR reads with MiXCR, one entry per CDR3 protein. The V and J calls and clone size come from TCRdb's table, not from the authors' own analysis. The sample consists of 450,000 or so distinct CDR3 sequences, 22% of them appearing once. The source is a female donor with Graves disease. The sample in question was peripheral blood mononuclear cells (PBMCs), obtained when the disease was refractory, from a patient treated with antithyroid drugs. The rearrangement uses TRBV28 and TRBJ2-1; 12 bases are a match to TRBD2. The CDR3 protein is CASSFPGTSGPKYF. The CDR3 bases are TGTGCCAGCAGTTTCCCCGGGACTAGCGGGCCTAAGTACTTC.